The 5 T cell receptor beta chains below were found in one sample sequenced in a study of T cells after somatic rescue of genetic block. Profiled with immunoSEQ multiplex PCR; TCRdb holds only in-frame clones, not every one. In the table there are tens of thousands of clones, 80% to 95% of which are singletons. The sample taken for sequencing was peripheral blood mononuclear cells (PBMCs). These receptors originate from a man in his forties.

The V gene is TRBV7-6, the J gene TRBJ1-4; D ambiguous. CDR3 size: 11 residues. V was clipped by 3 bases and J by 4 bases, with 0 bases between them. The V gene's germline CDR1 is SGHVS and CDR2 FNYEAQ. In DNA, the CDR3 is TGTGCCAGCAGCTTTAATGAAAAACTGTTTTTT. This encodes CASSFNEKLFF.

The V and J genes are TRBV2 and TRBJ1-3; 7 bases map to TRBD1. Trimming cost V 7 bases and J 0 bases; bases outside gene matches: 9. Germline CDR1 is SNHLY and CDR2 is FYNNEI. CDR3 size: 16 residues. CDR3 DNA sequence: TGTGCCAGCACCCGACAGGGTCTTAACTCTGGAAACACCATATATTTT. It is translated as CASTRQGLNSGNTIYF.

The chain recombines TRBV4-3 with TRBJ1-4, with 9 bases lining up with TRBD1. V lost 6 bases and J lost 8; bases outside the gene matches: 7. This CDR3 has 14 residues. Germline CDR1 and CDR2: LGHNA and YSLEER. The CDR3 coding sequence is TGCGCCAGCAGGAGGGACAGGGATTACGAAAAACTGTTTTTT. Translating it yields CASRRDRDYEKLFF.

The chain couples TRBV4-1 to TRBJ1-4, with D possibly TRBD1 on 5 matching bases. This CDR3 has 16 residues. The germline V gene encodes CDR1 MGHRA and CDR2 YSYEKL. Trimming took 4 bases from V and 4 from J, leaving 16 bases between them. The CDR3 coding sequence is TGCGCCAGCAGCCCCGGGGGGTTACGGGATAATGAAAAACTGTTTTTT. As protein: CASSPGGLRDNEKLFF.

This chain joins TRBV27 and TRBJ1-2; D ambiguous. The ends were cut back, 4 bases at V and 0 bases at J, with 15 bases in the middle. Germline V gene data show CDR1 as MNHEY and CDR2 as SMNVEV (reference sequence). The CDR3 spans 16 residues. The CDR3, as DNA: TGTGCCAGCAGTTCAGGATTGGTGGTTTCTAACTATGGCTACACCTTC. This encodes CASSSGLVVSNYGYTF.